Listed below are T cell receptor beta chains from one sample, sequenced in a study of shared clonotypes between healthy human individuals. The assay was immunoSEQ multiplex PCR, and TCRdb's table has in-frame clones only and misses some. The table includes some 1,600,000 clones, approximately 98% detected once. Sequencing was performed on naive CD4+ T cells sorted from blood. These receptors were obtained from a man under 40 in good health. CDR3s include the opening cysteine and the closing phenylalanine or tryptophan. The order of the fields is D gene, clone size, V gene, J gene, CDR3 DNA, CDR3 protein. The D gene is left open where the match is weak. The size field is filled for only some rows; it gives once, few, many or a size class.

d_gene: -; abundance: -; v_gene: TRBV5-4; j_gene: TRBJ1-2; CDR3nt: TGTGCCAGCAGCTATGTTGGGAGGACTGGCTATGGCTACACCTTC; CDR3aa: CASSYVGRTGYGYTF
d_gene: -; abundance: once; v_gene: TRBV6-5; j_gene: TRBJ2-5; CDR3nt: TGTGCCAGCAGTAAAAATCCCGCAGGGAGAGAGACCCAGTACTTC; CDR3aa: CASSKNPAGRETQYF
d_gene: -; abundance: -; v_gene: TRBV5-4; j_gene: TRBJ2-7; CDR3nt: TGTGCCAGCAGCCCCGGGGAAGTCGAAGCTCGCCACGAGCAGTACTTC; CDR3aa: CASSPGEVEARHEQYF
d_gene: TRBD1; abundance: -; v_gene: TRBV29-1; j_gene: TRBJ2-5; CDR3nt: TGCAGCGGGTACAGGGGCTCTCTCCAAGAGACCCAGTACTTC; CDR3aa: CSGYRGSLQETQYF
d_gene: -; abundance: -; v_gene: TRBV18; j_gene: TRBJ2-5; CDR3nt: TGTGCCAGCTCACCAGCAGTAGAGACCCAGTACTTC; CDR3aa: CASSPAVETQYF
d_gene: -; abundance: -; v_gene: TRBV11-3; j_gene: TRBJ1-2; CDR3nt: TGTGCCAGCAGCCCAAGCCAGGACTATGGCTACACCTTC; CDR3aa: CASSPSQDYGYTF
d_gene: TRBD1; abundance: once; v_gene: TRBV11-3; j_gene: TRBJ2-2; CDR3nt: TGTGCCAGCAGCTTAGGACAGGGGGCTACCGGGGAGCTGTTTTTT; CDR3aa: CASSLGQGATGELFF
d_gene: -; abundance: -; v_gene: TRBV10-3; j_gene: TRBJ1-3; CDR3nt: TGTGCCATCAGTGAGTCCGACGGCACTGGAAACACCATATATTTT; CDR3aa: CAISESDGTGNTIYF
d_gene: -; abundance: -; v_gene: TRBV7-2; j_gene: TRBJ2-2; CDR3nt: TGTGCCAGCAGCTGCGACTCCTCCGGGGAGCTGTTTTTT; CDR3aa: CASSCDSSGELFF
d_gene: TRBD1; abundance: -; v_gene: TRBV7-8; j_gene: TRBJ1-4; CDR3nt: TGTGCCAGCAGTCAGGGGGAGGCTGGGAAACTGTTTTTT; CDR3aa: CASSQGEAGKLFF
d_gene: TRBD2; abundance: -; v_gene: TRBV27; j_gene: TRBJ2-2; CDR3nt: TGTGCCAGCAGTTTAGGACTAGCGGGAACCGGGGAGCTGTTTTTT; CDR3aa: CASSLGLAGTGELFF
d_gene: TRBD2; abundance: once; v_gene: TRBV7-3; j_gene: TRBJ2-3; CDR3nt: TGTGCCAGCAGACCCACTCCATTTCTAGCGGGAAAGGGCACAGATACGCAGTATTTT; CDR3aa: CASRPTPFLAGKGTDTQYF
d_gene: -; abundance: -; v_gene: TRBV20-1; j_gene: TRBJ2-3; CDR3nt: TGCAGTGCTAGCCAGGGGAGGCAGTATTTT; CDR3aa: CSASQGRQYF
d_gene: TRBD2; abundance: -; v_gene: TRBV29-1; j_gene: TRBJ2-5; CDR3nt: TGCAGCGTTGTTACTAGCGGGAGGGGTATCAAAGAGACCCAGTACTTC; CDR3aa: CSVVTSGRGIKETQYF
d_gene: -; abundance: -; v_gene: TRBV7-8; j_gene: TRBJ2-3; CDR3nt: TGTGCCAGCAGGCGACAGGCCCCAGATCTTCGCGCAGATACGCAGTATTTT; CDR3aa: CASRRQAPDLRADTQYF
d_gene: TRBD2; abundance: -; v_gene: TRBV9; j_gene: TRBJ2-2; CDR3nt: TGTGCCAGCAGCGTAGCTTGGGGGGGCACCGGGGAGCTGTTTTTT; CDR3aa: CASSVAWGGTGELFF
d_gene: -; abundance: -; v_gene: TRBV6-1; j_gene: TRBJ1-2; CDR3nt: TGTGCCAGCAGCTTCGACACCTCTCCGGGTGGCTACACCTTC; CDR3aa: CASSFDTSPGGYTF
d_gene: -; abundance: -; v_gene: TRBV19; j_gene: TRBJ1-5; CDR3nt: TGTGCCAGTAGTATTCGTGACAATCAGCCCCAGCATTTT; CDR3aa: CASSIRDNQPQHF
d_gene: -; abundance: -; v_gene: TRBV6-1; j_gene: TRBJ2-7; CDR3nt: TGTGCCAGCAGTGAAACAGGATCCTACGAGCAGTACTTC; CDR3aa: CASSETGSYEQYF
d_gene: TRBD2; abundance: -; v_gene: TRBV19; j_gene: TRBJ2-7; CDR3nt: TGTGCCAGTGGGGGTAGCGGGAGAATCGGCGAGCAGTACTTC; CDR3aa: CASGGSGRIGEQYF
d_gene: -; abundance: once; v_gene: TRBV27; j_gene: TRBJ2-5; CDR3nt: TGTGCCAGCAGTTCCCGGGACGGCCGACTGGGGACCCAGTACTTC; CDR3aa: CASSSRDGRLGTQYF
d_gene: -; abundance: -; v_gene: TRBV5-4; j_gene: TRBJ1-1; CDR3nt: TGTGCCAGCAGCTTGACAGGTATGAACACTGAAGCTTTCTTT; CDR3aa: CASSLTGMNTEAFF
d_gene: TRBD2; abundance: -; v_gene: TRBV6-6; j_gene: TRBJ2-7; CDR3nt: TGTGCCAGCAGTCGACTAGCGGTTCCCTACGAGCAGTACTTC; CDR3aa: CASSRLAVPYEQYF
d_gene: TRBD1; abundance: -; v_gene: TRBV10-3; j_gene: TRBJ2-1; CDR3nt: TGTGCCATCGGGACAGAGAAACTCAATGAGCAGTTCTTC; CDR3aa: CAIGTEKLNEQFF
d_gene: TRBD1; abundance: -; v_gene: TRBV19; j_gene: TRBJ1-4; CDR3nt: TGTGCCAGTAGTAACATACCGGGACAGCGAAATGAAAAACTGTTTTTT; CDR3aa: CASSNIPGQRNEKLFF
d_gene: -; abundance: once; v_gene: TRBV23-1; j_gene: TRBJ2-2; CDR3nt: TGCGCCAGCAGTCGAGAGAGGGTCGGGGAGCTGTTTTTT; CDR3aa: CASSRERVGELFF
d_gene: -; abundance: -; v_gene: TRBV18; j_gene: TRBJ2-7; CDR3nt: TGTGCCAGCTCACCCGCGACAGGAACCTACGAGCAGTACTTC; CDR3aa: CASSPATGTYEQYF
d_gene: TRBD2; abundance: -; v_gene: TRBV5-1; j_gene: TRBJ2-2; CDR3nt: TGCGCCAGCAGCTTGGATGGACTAGCCCCAACCGGGGAGCTGTTTTTT; CDR3aa: CASSLDGLAPTGELFF
d_gene: -; abundance: -; v_gene: TRBV21-1; j_gene: TRBJ2-3; CDR3nt: TGTGCCAGCAGCAAAGGGGGGGCAGAGGCAGATACGCAGTATTTT; CDR3aa: CASSKGGAEADTQYF
d_gene: -; abundance: -; v_gene: TRBV6-1; j_gene: TRBJ2-5; CDR3nt: TGTGCCAGCACCGTCCTAGGGGGTAGAGGAGAGACCCAGTACTTC; CDR3aa: CASTVLGGRGETQYF
d_gene: -; abundance: -; v_gene: TRBV6-1; j_gene: TRBJ2-3; CDR3nt: TGTGCCAGCAGTGAAAACCAGGGGAGTACGCAGTATTTT; CDR3aa: CASSENQGSTQYF
d_gene: TRBD2; abundance: -; v_gene: TRBV6-5; j_gene: TRBJ2-5; CDR3nt: TGTGCCAGCAGTTACTCCCCGGCTAGCGGGGAGACCCAGTACTTC; CDR3aa: CASSYSPASGETQYF
d_gene: -; abundance: -; v_gene: TRBV2; j_gene: TRBJ1-5; CDR3nt: TGTGCCAGCAGTGAAGGGCTAATTCAGCCCCAGCATTTT; CDR3aa: CASSEGLIQPQHF
d_gene: TRBD2; abundance: -; v_gene: TRBV7-6; j_gene: TRBJ2-1; CDR3nt: TGTGCCAGCAGCTTATGGTCTAGCGGGACCTACAATGAGCAGTTCTTC; CDR3aa: CASSLWSSGTYNEQFF
d_gene: -; abundance: -; v_gene: TRBV10-3; j_gene: TRBJ1-2; CDR3nt: TGTGCCATCAATCAGGGTGAGGGGGGAGGCTACACCTTC; CDR3aa: CAINQGEGGGYTF
d_gene: -; abundance: -; v_gene: TRBV28; j_gene: TRBJ2-3; CDR3nt: TGTGCCAGCAATGGTCGGAGATCCCCAGATACGCAGTATTTT; CDR3aa: CASNGRRSPDTQYF
d_gene: -; abundance: -; v_gene: TRBV30; j_gene: TRBJ2-5; CDR3nt: TGTGCCTGGAGCGGAAGTTCAGCGGGAGAGACCCAGTACTTC; CDR3aa: CAWSGSSAGETQYF
d_gene: -; abundance: -; v_gene: TRBV19; j_gene: TRBJ2-2; CDR3nt: TGTGCCAGTAGTATGGAGGGTCCCGGGGAGCTGTTTTTT; CDR3aa: CASSMEGPGELFF
d_gene: -; abundance: -; v_gene: TRBV13; j_gene: TRBJ1-2; CDR3nt: TGTGCCAGCAGCGGGACGGCCTATGGCTACACCTTC; CDR3aa: CASSGTAYGYTF
d_gene: -; abundance: -; v_gene: TRBV5-1; j_gene: TRBJ2-1; CDR3nt: TGCGCCAGCAGCTTGGAGGGGGGCGAGGGGTCGCAGTTCTTC; CDR3aa: CASSLEGGEGSQFF
d_gene: -; abundance: -; v_gene: TRBV4-1; j_gene: TRBJ2-3; CDR3nt: TGCGCCAGCAGCCAAGGCGCAGATACGCAGTATTTT; CDR3aa: CASSQGADTQYF